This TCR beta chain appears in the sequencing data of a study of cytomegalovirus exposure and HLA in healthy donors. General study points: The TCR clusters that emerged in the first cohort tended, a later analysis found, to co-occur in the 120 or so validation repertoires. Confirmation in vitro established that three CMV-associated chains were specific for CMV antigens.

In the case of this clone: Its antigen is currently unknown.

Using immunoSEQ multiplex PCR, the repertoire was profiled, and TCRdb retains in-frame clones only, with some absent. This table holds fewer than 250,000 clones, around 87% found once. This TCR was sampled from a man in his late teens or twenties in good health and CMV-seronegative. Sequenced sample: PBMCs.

In DNA form, the CDR3 reads TGCAGCGTTTTGACAGGTGGGAATGAGCAGTTCTTC. Amino acid sequence: CSVLTGGNEQFF. This chain uses TRBV29-1 with TRBJ2-1; D is perhaps TRBD1 (6 bases). Between the trimmed V and J ends, which lost 5 bases and 7 bases, there was a span of 12 bases. The CDR3 contains 12 residues. CDR1 and CDR2 (germline): SQVTM, ANQGSEA.